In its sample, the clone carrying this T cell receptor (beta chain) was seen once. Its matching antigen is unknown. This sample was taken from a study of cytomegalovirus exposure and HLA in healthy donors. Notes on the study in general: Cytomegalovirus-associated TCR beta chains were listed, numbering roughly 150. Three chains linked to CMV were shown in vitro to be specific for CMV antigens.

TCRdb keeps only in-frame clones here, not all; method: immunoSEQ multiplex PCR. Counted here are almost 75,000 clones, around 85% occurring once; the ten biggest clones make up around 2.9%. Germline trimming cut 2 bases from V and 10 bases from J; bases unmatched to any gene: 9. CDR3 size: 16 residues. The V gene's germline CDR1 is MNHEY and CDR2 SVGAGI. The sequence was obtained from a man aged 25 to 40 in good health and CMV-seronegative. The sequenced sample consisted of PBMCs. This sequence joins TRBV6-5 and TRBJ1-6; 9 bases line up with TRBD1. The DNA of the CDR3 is TGTGCCAGCAGTTACGGGACAGGGCCCGGGGGATCACCCCTCCACTTT. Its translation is CASSYGTGPGGSPLHF.